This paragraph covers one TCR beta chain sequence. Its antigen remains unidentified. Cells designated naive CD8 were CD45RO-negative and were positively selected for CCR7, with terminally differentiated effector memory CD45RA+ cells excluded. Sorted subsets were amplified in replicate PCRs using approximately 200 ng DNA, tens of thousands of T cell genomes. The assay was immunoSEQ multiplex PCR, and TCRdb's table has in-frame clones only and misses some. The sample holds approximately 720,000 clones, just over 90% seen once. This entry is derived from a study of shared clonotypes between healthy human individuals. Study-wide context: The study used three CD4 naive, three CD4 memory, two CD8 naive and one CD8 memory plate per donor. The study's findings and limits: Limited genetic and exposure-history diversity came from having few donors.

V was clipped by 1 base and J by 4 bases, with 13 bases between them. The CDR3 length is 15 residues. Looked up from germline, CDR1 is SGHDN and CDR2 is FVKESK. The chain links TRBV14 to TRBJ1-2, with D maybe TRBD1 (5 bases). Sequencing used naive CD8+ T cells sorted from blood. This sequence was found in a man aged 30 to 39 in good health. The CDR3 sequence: CASSQGFGGSYGYTF. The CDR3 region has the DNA TGTGCCAGCAGCCAAGGATTTGGGGGTTCCTATGGCTACACCTTC.